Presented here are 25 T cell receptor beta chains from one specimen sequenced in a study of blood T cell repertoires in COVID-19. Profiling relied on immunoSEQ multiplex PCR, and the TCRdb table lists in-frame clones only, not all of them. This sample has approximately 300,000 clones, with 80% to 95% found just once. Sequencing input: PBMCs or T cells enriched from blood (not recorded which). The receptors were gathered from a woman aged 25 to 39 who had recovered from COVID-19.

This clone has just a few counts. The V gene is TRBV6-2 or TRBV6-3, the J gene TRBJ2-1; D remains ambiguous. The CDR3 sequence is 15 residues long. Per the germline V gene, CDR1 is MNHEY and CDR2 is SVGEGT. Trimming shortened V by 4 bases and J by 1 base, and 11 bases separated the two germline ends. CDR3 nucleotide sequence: TGTGCCAGCAGTTCTTTCTCCGGTTCCTACAATGAGCAGTTCTTC. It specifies CASSSFSGSYNEQFF.

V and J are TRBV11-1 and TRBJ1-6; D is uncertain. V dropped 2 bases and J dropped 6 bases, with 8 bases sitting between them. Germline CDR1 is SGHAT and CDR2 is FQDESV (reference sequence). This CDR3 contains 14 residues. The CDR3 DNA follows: TGTGCCAGCAGCTTAATGGACTCTAATTCACCCCTCCACTTT. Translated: CASSLMDSNSPLHF.

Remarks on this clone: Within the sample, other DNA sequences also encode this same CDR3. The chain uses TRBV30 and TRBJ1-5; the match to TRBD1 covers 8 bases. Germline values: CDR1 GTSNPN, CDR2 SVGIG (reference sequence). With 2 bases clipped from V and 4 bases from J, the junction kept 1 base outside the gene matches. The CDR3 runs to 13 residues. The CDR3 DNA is TGTGCCTGGAGTAGACAGGGGAATCAGCCCCAGCATTTT. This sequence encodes CAWSRQGNQPQHF. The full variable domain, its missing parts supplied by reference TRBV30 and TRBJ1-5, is SQTIHQWPATLVQPVGSPLSLECTVEGTSNPNLYWYRQAAGRGLQLLFYSVGIGQISSEVPQNLSASRPQDRQFILSSKKLLLSDSGFYLCAWSRQGNQPQHFGDGTRLSIL.

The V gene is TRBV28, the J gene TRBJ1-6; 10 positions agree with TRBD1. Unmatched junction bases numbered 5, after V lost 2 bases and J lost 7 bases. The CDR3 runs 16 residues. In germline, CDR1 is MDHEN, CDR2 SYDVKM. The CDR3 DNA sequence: TGTGCCAGCAGTTTAATCAGGACAGGGGGAAATTCACCCCTCCACTTT. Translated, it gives CASSLIRTGGNSPLHF.

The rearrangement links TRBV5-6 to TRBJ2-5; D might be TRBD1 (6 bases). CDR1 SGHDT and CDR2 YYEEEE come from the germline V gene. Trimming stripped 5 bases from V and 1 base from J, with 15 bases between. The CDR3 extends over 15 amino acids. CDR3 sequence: CASSMATGTQETQYF. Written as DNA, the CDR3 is TGTGCCAGCAGTATGGCCACAGGGACCCAAGAGACCCAGTACTTC.

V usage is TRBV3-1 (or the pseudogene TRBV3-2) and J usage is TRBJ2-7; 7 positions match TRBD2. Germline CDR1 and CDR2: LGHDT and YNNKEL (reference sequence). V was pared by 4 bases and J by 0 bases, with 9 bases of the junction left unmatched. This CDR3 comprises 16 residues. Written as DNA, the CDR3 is TGTGCCAGCAGCCCCTTTGGGGGGGGAGACTCCTACGAGCAGTACTTC. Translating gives CASSPFGGGDSYEQYF.

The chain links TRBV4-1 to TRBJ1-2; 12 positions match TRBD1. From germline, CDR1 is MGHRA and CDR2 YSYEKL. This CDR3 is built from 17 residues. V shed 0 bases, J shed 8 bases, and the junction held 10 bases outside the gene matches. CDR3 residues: CASSQDSMGQGAGGYTF. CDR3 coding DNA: TGCGCCAGCAGCCAAGATTCTATGGGACAGGGGGCCGGGGGCTACACCTTC.

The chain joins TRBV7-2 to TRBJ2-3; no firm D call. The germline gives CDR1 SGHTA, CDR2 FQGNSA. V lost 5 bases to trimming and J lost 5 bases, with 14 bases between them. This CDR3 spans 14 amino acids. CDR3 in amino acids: CASSPSPARDTQYF. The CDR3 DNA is TGTGCCAGCAGCCCCAGTCCAGCGAGAGATACGCAGTATTTT.

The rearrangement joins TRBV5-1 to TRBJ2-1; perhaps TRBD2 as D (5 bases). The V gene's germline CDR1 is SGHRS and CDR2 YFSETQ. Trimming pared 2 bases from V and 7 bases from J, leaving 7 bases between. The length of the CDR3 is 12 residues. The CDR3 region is CASSLLGNEQFF. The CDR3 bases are TGCGCCAGCAGCTTACTAGGGAATGAGCAGTTCTTC.

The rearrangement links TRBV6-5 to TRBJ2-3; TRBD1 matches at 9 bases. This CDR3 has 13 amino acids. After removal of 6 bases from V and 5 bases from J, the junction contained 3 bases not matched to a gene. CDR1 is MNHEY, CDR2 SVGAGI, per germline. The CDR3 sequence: CASRGQGQDTQYF. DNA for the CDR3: TGTGCCAGCAGGGGACAGGGTCAAGATACGCAGTATTTT.

In DNA form, the CDR3 reads TGTGCCAGCAGTTTAGGGGGCTACTATGGCTACACCTTC. This translates into CASSLGGYYGYTF. This rearrangement joins TRBV28 to TRBJ1-2; D is perhaps TRBD1 (6 bases). Germline lookup yields CDR1 MDHEN and CDR2 SYDVKM. Trimming removed 2 bases from V and 3 bases from J, with 7 bases in between. The CDR3 consists of 13 residues.

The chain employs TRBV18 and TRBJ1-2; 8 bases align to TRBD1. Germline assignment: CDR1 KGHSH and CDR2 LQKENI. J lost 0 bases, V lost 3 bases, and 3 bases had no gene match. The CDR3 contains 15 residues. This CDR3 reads CASSPGTGPNYGYTF. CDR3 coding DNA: TGTGCCAGCTCACCCGGGACAGGTCCTAACTATGGCTACACCTTC.

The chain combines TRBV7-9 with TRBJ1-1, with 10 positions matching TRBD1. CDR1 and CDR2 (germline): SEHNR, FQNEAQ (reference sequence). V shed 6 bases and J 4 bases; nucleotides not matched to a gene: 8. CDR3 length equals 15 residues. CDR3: CASRGGQGWTTEAFF. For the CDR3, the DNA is TGTGCCAGCAGGGGGGGACAGGGGTGGACCACTGAAGCTTTCTTT.

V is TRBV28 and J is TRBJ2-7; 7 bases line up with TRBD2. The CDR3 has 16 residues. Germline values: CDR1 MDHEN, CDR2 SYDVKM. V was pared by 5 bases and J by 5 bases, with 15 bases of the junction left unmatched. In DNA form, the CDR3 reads TGTGCCAGCAGTGTCTATCAGGGAGGGCCACTGGACGAGCAGTACTTC. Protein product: CASSVYQGGPLDEQYF.

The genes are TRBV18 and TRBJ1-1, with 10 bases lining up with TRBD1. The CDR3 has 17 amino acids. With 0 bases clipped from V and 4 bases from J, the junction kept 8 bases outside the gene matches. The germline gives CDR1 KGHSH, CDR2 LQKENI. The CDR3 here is CASSPPAGTGESTEAFF. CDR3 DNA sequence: TGTGCCAGCTCACCACCCGCCGGGACAGGGGAGAGCACTGAAGCTTTCTTT.

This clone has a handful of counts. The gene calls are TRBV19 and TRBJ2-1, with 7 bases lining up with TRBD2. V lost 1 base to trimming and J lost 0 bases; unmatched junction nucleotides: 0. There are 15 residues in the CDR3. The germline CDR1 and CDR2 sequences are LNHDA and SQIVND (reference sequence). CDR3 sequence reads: CASSIVAGSYNEQFF. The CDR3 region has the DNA TGTGCCAGTAGTATAGTAGCGGGCTCCTACAATGAGCAGTTCTTC.

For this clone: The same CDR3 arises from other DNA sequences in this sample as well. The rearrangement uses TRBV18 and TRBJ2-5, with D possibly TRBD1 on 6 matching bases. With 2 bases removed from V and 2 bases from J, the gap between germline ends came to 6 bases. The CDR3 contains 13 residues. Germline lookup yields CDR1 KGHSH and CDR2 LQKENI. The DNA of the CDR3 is TGTGCCAGCTCACCAAGGGGGCAAGAGACCCAGTACTTC. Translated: CASSPRGQETQYF.

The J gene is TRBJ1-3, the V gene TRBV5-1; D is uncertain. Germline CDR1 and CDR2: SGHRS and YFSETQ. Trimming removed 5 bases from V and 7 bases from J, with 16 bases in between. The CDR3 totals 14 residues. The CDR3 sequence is CASRPAGDWNTIYF. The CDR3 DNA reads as TGCGCCAGCAGACCCGCCGGGGATTGGAACACCATATATTTT.

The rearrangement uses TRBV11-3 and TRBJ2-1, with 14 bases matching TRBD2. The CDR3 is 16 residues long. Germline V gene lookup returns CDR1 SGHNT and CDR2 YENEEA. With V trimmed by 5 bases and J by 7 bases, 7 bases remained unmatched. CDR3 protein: CASSRAGTSGGNEQFF. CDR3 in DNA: TGTGCCAGCAGCCGAGCCGGGACTAGCGGGGGTAATGAGCAGTTCTTC.

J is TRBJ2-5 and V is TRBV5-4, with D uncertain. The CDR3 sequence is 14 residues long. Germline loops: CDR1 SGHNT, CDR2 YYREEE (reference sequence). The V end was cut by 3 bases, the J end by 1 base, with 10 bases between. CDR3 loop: CASSSRLSQETQYF. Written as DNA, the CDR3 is TGTGCCAGCAGCTCCCGACTGAGCCAAGAGACCCAGTACTTC. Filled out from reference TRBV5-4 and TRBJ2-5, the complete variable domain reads ETGVTQSPTHLIKTRGQQVTLRCSSQSGHNTVSWYQQALGQGPQFIFQYYREEENGRGNFPPRFSGLQFPNYSSELNVNALELDDSALYLCASSSRLSQETQYFGPGTRLLVL.

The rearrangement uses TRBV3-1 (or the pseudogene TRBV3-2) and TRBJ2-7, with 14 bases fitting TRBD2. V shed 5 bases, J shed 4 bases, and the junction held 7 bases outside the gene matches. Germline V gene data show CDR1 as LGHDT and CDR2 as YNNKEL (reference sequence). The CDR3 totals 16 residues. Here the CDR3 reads CASSESGTSGSYEQYF. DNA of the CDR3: TGTGCCAGCAGCGAATCCGGGACTAGCGGGAGTTACGAGCAGTACTTC.

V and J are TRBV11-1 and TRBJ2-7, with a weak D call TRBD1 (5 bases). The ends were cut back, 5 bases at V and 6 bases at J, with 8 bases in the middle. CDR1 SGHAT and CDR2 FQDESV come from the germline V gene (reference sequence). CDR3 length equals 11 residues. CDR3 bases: TGTGCCAGCAGCAGGGGTTCCGAGCAGTACTTC. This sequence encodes CASSRGSEQYF.

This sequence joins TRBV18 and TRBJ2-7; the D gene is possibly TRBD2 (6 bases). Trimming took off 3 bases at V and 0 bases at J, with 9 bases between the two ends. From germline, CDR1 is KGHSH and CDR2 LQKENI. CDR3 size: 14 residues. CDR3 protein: CASSPGTDSYEQYF. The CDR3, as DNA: TGTGCCAGCTCACCCGGGACTGACTCCTACGAGCAGTACTTC.

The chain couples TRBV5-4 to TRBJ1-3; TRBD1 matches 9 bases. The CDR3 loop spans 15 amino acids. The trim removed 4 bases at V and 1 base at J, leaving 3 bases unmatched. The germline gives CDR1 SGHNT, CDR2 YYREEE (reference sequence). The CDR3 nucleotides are TGTGCCAGCAGCGGAGGGACAGGGTCTGGAAACACCATATATTTT. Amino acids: CASSGGTGSGNTIYF.

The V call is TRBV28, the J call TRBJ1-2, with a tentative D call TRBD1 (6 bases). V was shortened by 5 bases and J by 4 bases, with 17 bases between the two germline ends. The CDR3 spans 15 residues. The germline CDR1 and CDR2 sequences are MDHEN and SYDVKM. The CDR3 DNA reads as TGTGCCAGCAGTCGGGGGGCGCAATATGGCTATGGCTACACCTTC. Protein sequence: CASSRGAQYGYGYTF.